The 32 T cell receptor beta chains reported below all come from one sample, sequenced in a study of T cell responses to AZD1222 COVID-19 vaccine. The protocol was immunoSEQ multiplex PCR, while the TCRdb copy is restricted to in-frame clones and leaves out a portion. The sample contains under 200,000 clones, 90% to 95% of which appear only once. The sample in question was peripheral blood, obtained 28 days after the second AZD1222 dose. The receptors were sampled from an adult who received the AZD1222 COVID-19 vaccine.

J is TRBJ2-1 and V is TRBV18; possibly TRBD1 for D (6 bases). This CDR3 is 15 amino acids long. Between the trimmed V and J ends, which lost 1 base and 6 bases, there was a span of 13 bases. Germline V gene sequence: CDR1 KGHSH, CDR2 LQKENI. This CDR3 reads CASSPRWTVSNEQFF. CDR3 DNA: TGTGCCAGCTCACCACGGTGGACAGTGTCCAATGAGCAGTTCTTC. Supplemented by reference TRBV18 and TRBJ2-1, the full variable domain reads NAGVMQNPRHLVRRRGQEARLRCSPMKGHSHVYWYRQLPEEGLKFMVYLQKENIIDESGMPKERFSAEFPKEGPSILRIQQVVRGDSAAYFCASSPRWTVSNEQFFGPGTRLTVL.

The rearrangement joins TRBV18 to TRBJ1-1; 7 nucleotides align to TRBD1. CDR1 is KGHSH and CDR2 is LQKENI in the germline V gene. The CDR3 runs 17 residues. V lost 4 bases and J lost 1; bases outside the gene matches: 12. This CDR3 reads CASSRQGGAKQNTEAFF. The DNA for the CDR3 is TGTGCCAGCTCACGGCAGGGGGGAGCGAAACAGAACACTGAAGCTTTCTTT.

The genes are TRBV5-5 and TRBJ1-1; D is ambiguous. This CDR3 region has 16 residues. CDR1 SGHKS and CDR2 YYEKEE come from the germline V gene (reference sequence). The ends were cut back, 0 bases at V and 3 bases at J, with 15 bases in the middle. The CDR3 reads CASSLDRNTRHTEAFF. Here the CDR3 DNA reads TGTGCCAGCAGCTTGGACCGGAACACCAGGCACACTGAAGCTTTCTTT.

This chain uses TRBV11-2 with TRBJ2-7; TRBD1 might be the D (6 bases). Germline CDR1 SGHAT, CDR2 FQNNGV. V dropped 3 bases and J dropped 3 bases, with 12 bases sitting between them. This CDR3 region has 14 residues. In DNA, the CDR3 is TGTGCCAGCAGCTTGTCCCCGGGACACTACGAGCAGTACTTC. Encoded protein: CASSLSPGHYEQYF.

This clone was observed a handful of times. CDR3 residues: CASSEASGGPDTQYF. The DNA of the CDR3 is TGTGCCAGCAGTGAAGCTAGCGGGGGGCCAGATACGCAGTATTTT. V and J are TRBV6-1 and TRBJ2-3, with 10 positions matching TRBD2. The V gene end was trimmed by 0 bases and the J gene end by 4 bases; junction bases not matched to a gene: 1. The CDR3 covers 15 residues. Per germline, CDR1 MNHNS and CDR2 SASEGT.

V is TRBV6-5 and J is TRBJ1-2; unclear D gene. The CDR3 is 13 amino acids. Germline-derived CDR1 and CDR2 are MNHEY and SVGAGI. Trimming cost V 6 bases and J 0 bases, with 8 bases left between them. The CDR3 is CASSPGTNYGYTF. DNA of the CDR3: TGTGCCAGCAGCCCCGGGACTAACTATGGCTACACCTTC.

The rearrangement links TRBV11-2 to TRBJ2-5, with D perhaps matching TRBD2 (6 bases). In germline, CDR1 is SGHAT, CDR2 FQNNGV. With 0 bases removed from V and 7 bases from J, the gap between germline ends came to 9 bases. The CDR3 has 13 residues. The CDR3 spells CASSLEAGGTQYF. For the CDR3, the DNA is TGTGCCAGCAGCTTAGAAGCCGGGGGGACCCAGTACTTC. The complete variable domain, with remaining parts taken from reference TRBV11-2 and TRBJ2-5, reads EAGVAQSPRYKIIEKRQSVAFWCNPISGHATLYWYQQILGQGPKLLIQFQNNGVVDDSQLPKDRFSAERLKGVDSTLKIQPAKLEDSAVYLCASSLEAGGTQYFGPGTRLLVL.

This clone was observed once. The gene calls are TRBV7-2 and TRBJ1-4; D call uncertain. The CDR3 totals 14 residues. CDR1 is SGHTA and CDR2 is FQGNSA in the germline V gene. The V end was cut by 2 bases, the J end by 0 bases, with 4 bases between. The CDR3 loop is CASSLLSTNEKLFF. Here the CDR3 DNA reads TGTGCCAGCAGCTTACTCTCAACTAATGAAAAACTGTTTTTT.

The V call is TRBV29-1, the J call TRBJ1-3; a weak D match, TRBD1 (5 bases). This CDR3 is built from 14 residues. Deletions cut 5 bases from V and 2 bases from J, with 13 bases between. Germline lookup yields CDR1 SQVTM and CDR2 ANQGSEA. The CDR3 region is CSVQGGGAGNTIYF. DNA for the CDR3: TGCAGCGTTCAGGGAGGAGGGGCTGGAAACACCATATATTTT.

The V and J genes are TRBV7-8 and TRBJ1-2; 7 positions agree with TRBD1. The V gene end was trimmed by 2 bases and the J gene end by 0 bases; junction bases not matched to a gene: 6. Germline CDR1 and CDR2: SGHVS and FQNEAQ. This CDR3 is built from 16 residues. The DNA of the CDR3 is TGTGCCAGCAGCTTACTCAACAGGGGTACTAACTATGGCTACACCTTC. It encodes CASSLLNRGTNYGYTF.

Concerning this clone itself: Mismatch with germline at one junction end may stem from a read error. The rearrangement uses TRBV6-5 and TRBJ2-7; 9 bases are shared with TRBD2. CDR3 length equals 13 residues. Germline CDR1 is MNHEY and CDR2 is SVGAGI. The CDR3 DNA reads as TGTGCCAGCACCGCTAGCGGGGCCACACCCGAGGCCTTC. It specifies CASTASGATPEAF.

This clone was observed a few times. This rearrangement joins TRBV23-1 to TRBJ2-7, with 10 nucleotides matching TRBD2. TRBV23-1 is sorted into the ORF group, with uncertain function. The trim removed 0 bases at V and 1 base at J, leaving 0 bases unmatched. This CDR3 is 15 amino acids long. The CDR3 reads CASSQSSGRSYEQYF. DNA of the CDR3: TGCGCCAGCAGTCAATCTAGCGGGAGGTCCTACGAGCAGTACTTC.

The J gene is TRBJ2-3, the V gene TRBV29-1, with 9 positions matching TRBD1. Losses at the gene ends were 6 bases for V and 2 bases for J; bases not matched to a gene: 6. Per germline, CDR1 SQVTM and CDR2 ANQGSEA. The CDR3 is 14 residues long. The CDR3 DNA is TGCAGCGTAACCGGACAGGGGAACACAGATACGCAGTATTTT. This gives the protein CSVTGQGNTDTQYF.

V is TRBV7-2 and J is TRBJ1-2, with D hard to call. The CDR3 has 14 amino acids. Trimming took 1 base from V and 4 from J, leaving 10 bases between them. Germline V gives CDR1 SGHTA, CDR2 FQGNSA. The CDR3 DNA reads TGTGCCAGCAGCTTAGGACGGCTGGGCTATGGCTACACCTTC. This encodes CASSLGRLGYGYTF.

The V and J genes are TRBV9 and TRBJ2-5, with a weak D call TRBD2 (5 bases). This CDR3 has 14 residues. Germline loops: CDR1 SGDLS, CDR2 YYNGEE. Trimming cost V 2 bases and J 5 bases, with 13 bases left between them. This CDR3 reads CASSVSWTPETQYF. In DNA, the CDR3 is TGTGCCAGCAGCGTCTCCTGGACTCCCGAGACCCAGTACTTC.

The chain uses TRBV2 and TRBJ1-5; TRBD1 might be the D (6 bases). CDR3 length equals 14 residues. Trimming cost V 6 bases and J 9 bases, with 18 bases left between them. Germline CDR1 is SNHLY and CDR2 is FYNNEI. The CDR3, as DNA: TGTGCCAGCAGCCCTCCCGGGAGGGGGTGGCCCCAGCATTTT. Protein sequence: CASSPPGRGWPQHF.

A note on this clone: At one boundary the junction diverges from the germline segment, which might be a read error. The J gene is TRBJ1-1, the V gene TRBV30; possible D gene TRBD1, 6 bases. Germline V gene lookup returns CDR1 GTSNPN and CDR2 SVGIG (reference sequence). The CDR3 has 11 residues. CDR3 in amino acids: CTGTLNTEAFF. CDR3 in DNA: TGCACGGGGACATTAAACACTGAAGCTTTCTTT.

The chain has TRBV7-8 and TRBJ1-6, with a tentative D call TRBD1 (6 bases). The germline gives CDR1 SGHVS, CDR2 FQNEAQ. This CDR3 has 14 amino acids. Trimming left V 1 base short and J 10 bases short, with 11 bases between. The CDR3 loop is CASSLGVGGSPLHF. Here the CDR3 DNA reads TGTGCCAGCAGCTTAGGTGTGGGGGGCTCACCCCTCCACTTT.

The CDR3 sequence: CASSATGGRNTEAFF. In DNA form, the CDR3 reads TGCGCCAGCAGCGCCACAGGGGGCCGGAACACTGAAGCTTTCTTT. The V gene is TRBV5-1, the J gene TRBJ1-1; the match to TRBD1 covers 9 bases. The CDR3 loop spans 15 amino acids. The germline CDR1 and CDR2 sequences are SGHRS and YFSETQ. V trimming: 4 bases; J trimming: 1 base; junction bases outside the gene matches: 5.

On this clone itself: The sample has other DNA sequences that encode this CDR3 too. This CDR3 is CASSLGQNYGYTF. DNA of the CDR3: TGTGCCAGCAGTTTAGGGCAGAACTATGGCTACACCTTC. The V and J genes are TRBV28 and TRBJ1-2; D not certain. CDR1 is MDHEN, CDR2 SYDVKM, per germline. This CDR3 comprises 13 residues. V gave up 2 bases and J gave up 2 bases, with 6 bases separating them.

The chain has TRBV28 and TRBJ1-3; no reliable D call. The V gene's germline CDR1 is MDHEN and CDR2 SYDVKM. V was cut by 6 bases and J by 0 bases, with 15 bases left in between. The CDR3 has 16 residues. The CDR3 region is CASRVSRVGSGNTIYF. The CDR3 DNA sequence: TGTGCCAGCAGGGTCTCTCGGGTCGGCTCTGGAAACACCATATATTTT. Looking up the rest from reference TRBV28 and TRBJ1-3 gives the full variable domain: DVKVTQSSRYLVKRTGEKVFLECVQDMDHENMFWYRQDPGLGLRLIYFSYDVKMKEKGDIPEGYSVSREKKERFSLILESASTNQTSMYLCASRVSRVGSGNTIYFGEGSWLTVV.

The chain carries TRBV3-1 (or the pseudogene TRBV3-2) and TRBJ2-5; 11 positions agree with TRBD2. CDR3 length equals 16 residues. In germline, CDR1 is LGHDT, CDR2 YNNKEL (reference sequence). V lost 4 bases and J lost 0; bases outside the gene matches: 4. For the CDR3, the DNA is TGTGCCAGCAGCCTATCTAGCGGGGGGCACCAAGAGACCCAGTACTTC. It yields the protein CASSLSSGGHQETQYF.

The V gene is TRBV7-2, the J gene TRBJ1-1; tentatively, D is TRBD1 (6 bases). V was trimmed by 0 bases and J by 3 bases, leaving 14 bases between them. CDR1 and CDR2 from the germline V gene are SGHTA and FQGNSA. The CDR3 length is 16 residues. The CDR3 bases are TGTGCCAGCAGCTTAGCGCAAGGGGGTGGGGACACTGAAGCTTTCTTT. It encodes CASSLAQGGGDTEAFF.

To note about this clone: Other DNA sequences in this specimen translate into the identical CDR3. The chain carries TRBV5-1 and TRBJ1-2, with a tentative D call TRBD1 (5 bases). Trimming removed 3 bases from V and 2 bases from J, with 11 bases in between. CDR3 length equals 14 residues. The germline CDR1 and CDR2 sequences are SGHRS and YFSETQ. The CDR3 coding sequence is TGCGCCAGCAGCTCCGACAGTCTAAACTATGGCTACACCTTC. Encoded protein: CASSSDSLNYGYTF.

The CDR3 sequence is CSASARSSADEQYF. In DNA form, the CDR3 reads TGCAGTGCTAGTGCCCGGTCGTCCGCTGACGAGCAGTACTTC. This chain joins TRBV20-1 and TRBJ2-7; no clear D gene. The CDR3 runs to 14 residues. V gave up 3 bases and J gave up 5 bases, with 17 bases separating them. Germline V gene data show CDR1 as DFQATT and CDR2 as SNEGSKA (reference sequence).

This clone came up once. V and J are TRBV19 and TRBJ2-5, with D perhaps matching TRBD1 (6 bases). Germline CDR1 LNHDA, CDR2 SQIVND (reference sequence). This CDR3 is built from 17 residues. V was shortened by 0 bases and J by 3 bases, with 17 bases between the two germline ends. The CDR3 reads CASSIDLAGVYEETQYF. The DNA of the CDR3 is TGTGCCAGTAGTATAGATTTGGCAGGGGTGTACGAAGAGACCCAGTACTTC. The full variable domain, completed using reference TRBV19 and TRBJ2-5, is DGGITQSPKYLFRKEGQNVTLSCEQNLNHDAMYWYRQDPGQGLRLIYYSQIVNDFQKGDIAEGYSVSREKKESFPLTVTSAQKNPTAFYLCASSIDLAGVYEETQYFGPGTRLLVL.

The chain carries TRBV30 and TRBJ1-1; D gene uncertain. Germline values: CDR1 GTSNPN, CDR2 SVGIG (reference sequence). V lost 2 bases and J 4 bases, leaving 20 bases between the germline ends. The CDR3 covers 16 residues. The CDR3 here is CAWSSVREAGSTEAFF. The CDR3 DNA reads TGTGCCTGGAGTTCCGTCCGTGAAGCGGGGAGCACTGAAGCTTTCTTT.

The chain employs TRBV21-1 and TRBJ2-7; TRBD2, the table's D call, was not compared with the DNA. TRBV21-1 is given as a pseudogene. The CDR3 is made up of 17 amino acids. The CDR3 is CASSKDPLLGRACEQYF. The CDR3 DNA is TGTGCCAGCAGCAAAGACCCCCTACTCGGGAGGGCCTGCGAGCAGTACTTC.

The CDR3 loop reads CASSVEQGWGGYTF. As DNA, the CDR3 is TGTGCCAGCAGCGTAGAACAGGGATGGGGTGGCTACACCTTC. This chain uses TRBV9 with TRBJ1-2; a weak D match, TRBD1 (6 bases). The length of the CDR3 is 14 residues. V shed 0 bases and J shed 7 bases, with 13 bases lying between them. The germline gives CDR1 SGDLS, CDR2 YYNGEE. The full variable domain, completed using reference TRBV9 and TRBJ1-2, is DSGVTQTPKHLITATGQRVTLRCSPRSGDLSVYWYQQSLDQGLQFLIQYYNGEERAKGNILERFSAQQFPDLHSELNLSSLELGDSALYFCASSVEQGWGGYTFGSGTRLTVV.

DNA for the CDR3: TGTGCCACCTCCACCGGACAGTCTAGCAATCAGCCCCAGCATTTT. Encoded protein: CATSTGQSSNQPQHF. The J gene is TRBJ1-5, the V gene TRBV28; perhaps TRBD1 as D (6 bases). Germline assignment: CDR1 MDHEN and CDR2 SYDVKM. V was clipped by 10 bases and J by 0 bases, with 16 bases between them. The CDR3 loop spans 15 amino acids. Drawing the rest from reference TRBV28 and TRBJ1-5, the complete variable domain is DVKVTQSSRYLVKRTGEKVFLECVQDMDHENMFWYRQDPGLGLRLIYFSYDVKMKEKGDIPEGYSVSREKKERFSLILESASTNQTSMYLCATSTGQSSNQPQHFGDGTRLSIL.

The chain employs TRBV7-9 and TRBJ1-3; D unclear. Trimming pared 2 bases from V and 4 bases from J, leaving 15 bases between. The CDR3 is made up of 16 amino acids. Germline V lookup: CDR1 SEHNR, CDR2 FQNEAQ (reference sequence). CDR3 nucleotide sequence: TGTGCCAGCAGCTTATCGACCCCAGCTTTAGGAAACACCATATATTTT. This encodes CASSLSTPALGNTIYF.

The rearrangement uses TRBV14 and TRBJ2-1; D assignment may be TRBD1 or TRBD2 (5 bases each). The germline gives CDR1 SGHDN, CDR2 FVKESK. The germline V and J ends were trimmed by 1 base and 6 bases, with 13 bases remaining between them. The CDR3 covers 15 residues. In nucleotides, the CDR3 is TGTGCCAGCAGCCAAGGCCTCCGGGGACGCAATGAGCAGTTCTTC. Amino acids: CASSQGLRGRNEQFF.